This T cell receptor (beta chain) was recorded in a study of CD8+ T cells in alopecia areata. Study in general: Twice daily, treated patients received 5 to 10 mg of oral tofacitinib. The tofacitinib course ran for 6 to 18 months and was followed by 6 months off drug.

Trimming took off 2 bases at V and 2 bases at J, with 12 bases between the two ends. CDR1 and CDR2 (germline): MNHEY, SMNVEV (reference sequence). The CDR3 sequence is 15 residues long. Sequencing used cDNA as its template, made by extracting RNA and reverse transcribing it. Here immunoSEQ multiplex PCR was the method, and the copy in TCRdb shows in-frame clones only, minus some. The sample yields under 250,000 clones, 50% to 70% seen once. The study, taken as a whole, reports: Mice showed clearer TCR sharing than patients did, a gap that was possibly HLA-related. Lesional tissue from the scalp (especially in alopecia totalis/universalis) showed higher clonality than normal scalp.

As concerns this clone: Its cognate antigen is unknown.

Indicated treatment: oral pan-JAK inhibitor, 5-10 mg twice daily. V usage is TRBV27 and J usage is TRBJ2-5; D is uncertain. The receptor comes from a human donor with alopecia areata. This specimen consisted of CD4+ T cells sorted from blood, obtained at week 4, from a patient treated with tofacitinib. CDR3 protein: CASSLNWAKQETQYF. The CDR3 DNA follows: TGTGCCAGCAGTTTAAATTGGGCGAAACAAGAGACCCAGTACTTC.